The subject of this entry is one T cell receptor beta chain. What it recognizes is unknown. Trimming cost V 0 bases and J 2 bases, with 11 bases left between them. CDR3 length: 15 amino acids. Germline CDR1 SGHRS, CDR2 YFSETQ. This sample is part of a study of cytomegalovirus exposure and HLA in healthy donors. Study outcomes and limitations: Rarity marked most TCR sequences, yet some public TCRs occurred in many donors. Per published reports, the classifier diagnosed cytomegalovirus status with high specificity and sensitivity.

The donors were in the roughly 110-subject validation cohort; that cohort was separate from the approximately 700-subject first cohort. Assay: immunoSEQ multiplex PCR; the TCRdb copy retains only in-frame clones and omits some. In the table there are over 200,000 clones, nearly 90% of which are singletons. The chain is built from TRBV5-1 and TRBJ1-1; D call uncertain. The source of this sequence is a woman aged 18-35 years in good health and CMV-seronegative. The specimen sequenced was PBMCs. The CDR3 sequence: CASSLAGSANTEAFF. The CDR3 bases are TGCGCCAGCAGCTTGGCCGGGTCAGCCAACACTGAAGCTTTCTTT.